The entry below describes one T cell receptor beta chain. The antigen is unknown. Every sample had its cDNA made across eight separate reactions. Incorporation of UMIs carrying a 6-nucleotide sample barcode was performed by template switching. TCRdb reprocessed the 5' RACE reads, keeping one entry per CDR3 protein, no DNA. This sample's clone table lists about 300,000 distinct CDR3 sequences. The sample comes from a study of monozygotic twins with inflammatory bowel disease. Overall study results and limits: Healthy co-twins exceeded IBD patients in TCRbeta diversity as measured by inverse Simpson.

CDR1 is DFQATT, CDR2 SNEGSKA, per germline (reference sequence). CDR3 length: 15 amino acids. The J gene is TRBJ1-5, the V gene TRBV20-1. This clonotype was sampled from a human donor with ulcerative colitis or Crohn's disease, or a healthy co-twin of an affected twin (not recorded which). Sequences were obtained from blood. The CDR3 reads CSARTGGGDYQPQHF.